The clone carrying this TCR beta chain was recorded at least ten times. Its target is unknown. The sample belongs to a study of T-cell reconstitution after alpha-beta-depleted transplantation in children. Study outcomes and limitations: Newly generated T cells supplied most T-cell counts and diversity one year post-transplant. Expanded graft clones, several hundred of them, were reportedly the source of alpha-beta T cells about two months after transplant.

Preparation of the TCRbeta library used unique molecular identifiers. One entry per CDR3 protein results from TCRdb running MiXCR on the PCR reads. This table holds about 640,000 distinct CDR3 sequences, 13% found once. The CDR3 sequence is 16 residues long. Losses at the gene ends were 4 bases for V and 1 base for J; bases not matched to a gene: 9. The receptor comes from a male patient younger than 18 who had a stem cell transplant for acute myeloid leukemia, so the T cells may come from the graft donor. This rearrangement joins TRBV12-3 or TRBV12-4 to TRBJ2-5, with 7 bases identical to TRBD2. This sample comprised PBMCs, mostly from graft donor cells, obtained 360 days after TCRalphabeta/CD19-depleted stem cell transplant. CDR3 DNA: TGTGCCAGCAGTTCTCAGTTACTAGCGCCCCAAGAGACCCAGTACTTC. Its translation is CASSSQLLAPQETQYF.